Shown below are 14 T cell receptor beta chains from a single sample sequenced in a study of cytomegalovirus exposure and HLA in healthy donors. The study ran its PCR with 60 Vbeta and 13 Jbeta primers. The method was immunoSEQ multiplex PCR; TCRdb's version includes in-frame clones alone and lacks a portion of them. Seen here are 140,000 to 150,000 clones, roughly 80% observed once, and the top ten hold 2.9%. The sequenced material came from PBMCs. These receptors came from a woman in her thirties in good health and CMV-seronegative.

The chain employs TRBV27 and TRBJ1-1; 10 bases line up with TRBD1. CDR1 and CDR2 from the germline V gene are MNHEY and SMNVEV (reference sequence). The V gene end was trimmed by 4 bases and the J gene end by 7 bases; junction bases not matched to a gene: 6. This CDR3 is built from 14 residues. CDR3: CASSSDRGLIEAFF. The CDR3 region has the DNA TGTGCCAGCAGTTCAGACAGGGGGCTTATTGAAGCTTTCTTT.

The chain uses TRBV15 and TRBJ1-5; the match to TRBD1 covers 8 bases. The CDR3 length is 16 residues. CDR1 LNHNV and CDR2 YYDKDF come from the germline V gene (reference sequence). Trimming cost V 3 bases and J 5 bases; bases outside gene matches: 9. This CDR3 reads CATSSHDRGNHQPQHF. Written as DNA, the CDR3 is TGTGCCACCAGCAGTCACGACAGGGGCAATCATCAGCCCCAGCATTTT.

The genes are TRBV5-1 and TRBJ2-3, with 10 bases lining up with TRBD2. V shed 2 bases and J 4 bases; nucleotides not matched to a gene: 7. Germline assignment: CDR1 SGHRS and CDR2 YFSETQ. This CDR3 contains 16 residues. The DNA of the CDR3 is TGCGCCAGCAGCTTCGGTACTAGCGGGACCTCAGATACGCAGTATTTT. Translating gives CASSFGTSGTSDTQYF. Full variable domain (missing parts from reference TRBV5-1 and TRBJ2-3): KAGVTQTPRYLIKTRGQQVTLSCSPISGHRSVSWYQQTPGQGLQFLFEYFSETQRNKGNFPGRFSGRQFSNSRSEMNVSTLELGDSALYLCASSFGTSGTSDTQYFGPGTRLTVL.

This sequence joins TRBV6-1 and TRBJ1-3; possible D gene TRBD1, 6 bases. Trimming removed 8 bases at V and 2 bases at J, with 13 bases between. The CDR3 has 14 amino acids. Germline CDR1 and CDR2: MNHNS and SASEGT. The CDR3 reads CASVSGTPGNTIYF. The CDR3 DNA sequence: TGTGCCAGCGTCTCCGGGACACCTGGAAACACCATATATTTT.

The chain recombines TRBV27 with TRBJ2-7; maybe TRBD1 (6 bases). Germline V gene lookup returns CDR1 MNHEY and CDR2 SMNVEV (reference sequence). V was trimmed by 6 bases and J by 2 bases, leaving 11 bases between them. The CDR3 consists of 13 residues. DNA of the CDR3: TGTGCCAGCAGGTGGACAGACACCTACGAGCAGTACTTC. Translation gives CASRWTDTYEQYF.

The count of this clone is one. The CDR3 DNA sequence: TGTGCCATCAGCCAGGGAGCCAAAAACATTCAGTACTTC. It encodes CAISQGAKNIQYF. This chain joins TRBV10-3 and TRBJ2-4; D is possibly TRBD1 (5 bases). Germline values: CDR1 ENHRY, CDR2 SYGVKD. This CDR3 is built from 13 residues. Trimming shortened V by 6 bases and J by 0 bases, and 6 bases separated the two germline ends.

This chain's CDR3 is CASSLALRDRYEQYF. The CDR3 region has the DNA TGTGCCAGCAGCTTAGCGCTAAGGGACAGATACGAGCAGTACTTC. The chain employs TRBV7-8 and TRBJ2-7, with TRBD1 matching over 7 bases. This CDR3 spans 15 amino acids. Germline CDR1 is SGHVS and CDR2 is FQNEAQ. Trimming cost V 0 bases and J 4 bases; bases outside gene matches: 6.

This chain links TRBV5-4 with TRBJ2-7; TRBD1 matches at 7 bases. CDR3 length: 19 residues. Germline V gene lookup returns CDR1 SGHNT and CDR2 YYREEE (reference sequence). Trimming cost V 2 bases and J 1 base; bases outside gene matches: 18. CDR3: CASSFEPWLQGSSSYEQYF. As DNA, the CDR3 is TGTGCCAGCAGCTTCGAACCCTGGCTACAGGGGAGCTCGTCCTACGAGCAGTACTTC.

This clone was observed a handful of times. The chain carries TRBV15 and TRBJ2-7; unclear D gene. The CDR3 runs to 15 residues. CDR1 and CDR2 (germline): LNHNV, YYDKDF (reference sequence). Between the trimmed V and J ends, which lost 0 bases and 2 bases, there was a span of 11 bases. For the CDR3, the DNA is TGTGCCACCAGCAGAGATGGCCTAGTAGCCTACGAGCAGTACTTC. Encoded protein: CATSRDGLVAYEQYF.

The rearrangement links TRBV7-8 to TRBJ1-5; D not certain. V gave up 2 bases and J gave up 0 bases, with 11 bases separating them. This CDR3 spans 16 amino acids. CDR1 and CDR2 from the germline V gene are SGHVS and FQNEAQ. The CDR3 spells CASSLSGMYSNQPQHF. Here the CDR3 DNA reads TGTGCCAGCAGCTTATCGGGGATGTATAGCAATCAGCCCCAGCATTTT.

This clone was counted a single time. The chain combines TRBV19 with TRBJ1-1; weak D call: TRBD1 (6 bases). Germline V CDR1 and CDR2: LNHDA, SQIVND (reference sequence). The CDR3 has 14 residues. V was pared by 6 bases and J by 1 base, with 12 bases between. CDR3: CASSPGTTNTEAFF. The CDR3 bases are TGTGCCAGTAGCCCTGGGACAACGAACACTGAAGCTTTCTTT.

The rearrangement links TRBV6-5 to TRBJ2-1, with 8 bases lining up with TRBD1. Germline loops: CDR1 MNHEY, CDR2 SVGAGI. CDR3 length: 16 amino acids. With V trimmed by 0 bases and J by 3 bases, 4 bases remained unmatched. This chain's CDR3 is CASSYSSGGFYNEQFF. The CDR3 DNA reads TGTGCCAGCAGTTACTCGTCAGGGGGCTTCTACAATGAGCAGTTCTTC.

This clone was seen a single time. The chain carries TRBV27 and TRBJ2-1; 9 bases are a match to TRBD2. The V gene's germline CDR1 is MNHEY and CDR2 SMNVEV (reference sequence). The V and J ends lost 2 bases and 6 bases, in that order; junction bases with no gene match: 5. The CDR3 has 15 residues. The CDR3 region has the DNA TGTGCCAGCAGTTTAGGCGGGGGGGCGTTCAATGAGCAGTTCTTC. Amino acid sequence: CASSLGGGAFNEQFF.

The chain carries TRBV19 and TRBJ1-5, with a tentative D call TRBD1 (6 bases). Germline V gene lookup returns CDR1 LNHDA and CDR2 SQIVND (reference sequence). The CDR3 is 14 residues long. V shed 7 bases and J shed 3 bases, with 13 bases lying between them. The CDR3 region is CASNSRGDNQPQHF. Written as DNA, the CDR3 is TGTGCCAGTAATAGCAGGGGAGACAATCAGCCCCAGCATTTT.